This T cell receptor (beta chain) emerged from a study of technical replicates of blood from a handful of donors. The CDR3 is 13 amino acids. CDR1 is SGHRS and CDR2 is YFSETQ in the germline V gene. The germline V and J ends were trimmed by 3 bases and 5 bases, with 10 bases remaining between them. Sequenced by immunoSEQ multiplex PCR; TCRdb stores in-frame clones only, minus some. The sample has around 64,000 clones; approximately 92% are singletons. This receptor was taken from a human donor in good health. Some clones in this sample may be carry-over from other donors' samples. The sequenced material came from PBMCs. The V gene is TRBV5-1, the J gene TRBJ2-3; D perhaps matches TRBD2 (6 bases). CDR3 DNA: TGCGCCAGCAGCTGGGGACTGGGAGATACGCAGTATTTT. Encoded protein: CASSWGLGDTQYF.